This TCR beta chain was captured in a study of T cell changes during pregnancy in multiple sclerosis (dated by TCRdb to the late 2010s). With regard to the full study: The study looked at changes in the T cell repertoire across pregnancy in women with multiple sclerosis.

Concerning this clone: Its antigen remains undetermined. The record has no base qualities; no much larger clone is one base away.

Library construction relied on the immunoSEQ multiplex PCR assay. In its TCRdb copy, this immuneACCESS table keeps in-frame sequences only and misses some clones. Where compared with another copy, unresolved V genes explain less than half of these, and the others have no known cause. The sample table contains 55,000 to 70,000 clones; only one count was recorded for about 93% of them. The top ten constitute just under 0.3% of the sample. The origin of this receptor is a female donor with multiple sclerosis, enrolled in a pregnancy study. The specimen comprised CD4+ T cells from peripheral blood mononuclear cells, sampled after pregnancy.

CDR3 sequence: CASSPRDSGTDTQYF. Here is the DNA: TGTGCCAGCAGCCCCAGGGACTCCGGCACAGATACGCAGTATTTT. The chain is assembled from TRBV7-9 and TRBJ2-3; the D region possibly corresponds to TRBD2 (6 bases align). Reading the germline V gene (reference sequence) gives CDR1 SEHNR and CDR2 FQNEAQ. V is reduced by 5 bases and J by 1 base, leaving a spacing of 13 bases between them. From cysteine to phenylalanine, the CDR3 is 15 amino acids long. Only the CDR3 portion is preserved as DNA: 45 bases, with reading frame beginning at the first base.